This T cell receptor (beta chain) was obtained from a study of cytomegalovirus exposure and HLA in healthy donors (dated by TCRdb to 2016 to 2017). Study-wide context: According to an earlier analysis of 587 of the donors, about 190 million T cells yielded 120 million or so unique TCR beta sequences and about 300 Gb of sequence data. An earlier analysis of some 500 of the donors applied high-throughput TCR beta sequencing to assess whether each TCR beta V gene segment acted as functional or pseudogenic. The study was designed to test whether signatures of past pathogen exposure could be identified by cataloging public T cell receptors. The genetic ancestry cluster associated with self-reported Caucasian donors included around 76% of the 350 to 500 genotyped donors. A separate validation cohort of roughly 120 different subjects was used in addition to the roughly 700-subject first cohort. A few DR-DQ haplotypes were handled as single units for association and clustering because linkage in the cohort was strong. Rather than using new phenotypic data, the later analysis identified candidate immune exposures from TCR beta sequences and from how often those sequences occurred across donors. High-throughput TCR immunosequencing, statistical association of individual TCRs with disease status, and machine learning were combined to predict cytomegalovirus infection status. The number of typed donors differed by locus: about 620-640 for A, B, C, DRB1 and DQB1; 500 to 550 for DQA1; 600 to 610 for DPA1; and 450 to 480 for DPB1. HLA typing included class I and class II loci at four-digit resolution. An early release that covered 640 HLA-typed donors contained about 300 gigabases of sequencing data and around 80 million unique TCR sequences. Every discovery cohort repertoire had been produced on one sequencing platform. Among 300 to 500 genotyped donors of the cohort, an average of around 250,000 unique TCR beta nucleotide sequences was sequenced per donor, of which 15% to 20% were non-productive. A later genetic analysis took genome-wide SNP genotypes for about 55% of the roughly 700 donors and used that subset as a discovery cohort. Donor age, sex, ethnicity and CMV serostatus were compiled together with the repertoire data. A later analysis re-examined previously published TCR beta repertoires from more than 550 donors and added high-resolution HLA genotyping to investigate patterns of TCR occurrence. The study used immunosequencing to profile the T cell repertoires of approximately 640 subjects and linked those repertoires to cytomegalovirus serostatus. Overall study outcomes, separate from this receptor: In a later analysis, around 17,000 TCR beta sequences were associated with specific HLA alleles at a false discovery rate of 0.05. Because counts were too low, more than 15 rarely observed V segments, including chromosome 9 orphons, were excluded from the earlier analysis of several hundred of the donors. Correlated functional status among segregating V segments might reflect linkage disequilibrium, but an unknown experimental factor could not be ruled out. A later analysis reported that several top co-occurrence clusters appeared linked to parvovirus B19, influenza, CMV and Epstein-Barr virus. A group of highly shared sequence variants was considered likely to be a technical artifact of the sequencing pipeline. Because HLA typing was missing for some donors at each locus, association tests included only the typed subset. In vitro tests confirmed that a few of the cytomegalovirus-associated TCR beta chains recognize cytomegalovirus antigens. In a later genetic analysis, fewer N-insertions in productive TCRs were reported among donors in an Asian-associated ancestry cluster than the roughly 640-donor mean. In this cohort, only TCR beta chains were sequenced, and detectable features were limited by the absence of alpha or paired-chain data. Some IMGT-functional V segments, including TRBV6-2 and TRBV6-3, could not be distinguished by the 87-base-pair reads and were therefore excluded. In a later analysis, HLA-associated TCR beta chains showed more clonal expansion and lower generation probabilities than non-associated chains that were equally common. In a later analysis, TCR association rates were found to vary across HLA loci, with the most associated TCRs seen for DRB1 alleles and the fewest for HLA-C alleles. A later genetic analysis associated a missense DCLRE1C variant with V-gene and J-gene trimming of TCR beta chains, and an independent cohort replicated the association. A further reported finding was that TCR beta sequences accurately predicted the HLA-A and HLA-B alleles for most subjects in the first cohort. Strong co-occurrence of HLA alleles, especially DR and DQ, made assigning TCR associations to individual alleles difficult. The only immune exposure information available for the cohort was CMV serostatus. The classifier was reported to diagnose cytomegalovirus status with high specificity and sensitivity in both the original cohort and the validation cohort. Sequencing depth was assumed to be roughly uniform across donors in the presence/absence analyses, though that assumption may not hold. According to a later analysis, most CMV-associated TCR beta chains appeared to be HLA-restricted, and the HLA associations seemed to be driven largely by CMV exposure. The authors suggested that the approach could potentially be extended to other disease states and immunological phenotypes. An earlier analysis of several hundred of the donors showed that most TCR beta V segments appeared in productive rearrangements either about 87% or about 30% of the time, which broadly matched IMGT annotations. The study listed 164 TCR beta chains as associated with cytomegalovirus. While some public TCRs were present in many individuals, most TCR sequences turned up only very rarely across donors.

The cohort comprised hundreds of healthy bone marrow donors. All cohort members were sampled while nominally healthy, although unrecorded immune exposures were likely present. The donor was CMV seronegative and belonged to the group of around 350 seronegative cohort members. Each donor provided a peripheral blood sample, and peripheral blood mononuclear cells were used for TCR beta sequencing. The Qiagen DNeasy Blood Extraction Kit was used to extract genomic DNA from the blood cell samples. This clone was counted between two and nine times. Its antigen is not yet known. No clone much larger than this one lies a single base away; base qualities are absent. The germline V gene encodes CDR1 SGHRS and CDR2 YFSETQ. From the cysteine up to the phenylalanine, the CDR3 has a length of 12 residues. Here the CDR3 DNA is all that survives: 36 bases in frame from base 1. V gives up 4 bases and J gives up 4 bases, and the segment between their germline ends measures 8 bases.

The method was the immunoSEQ multiplex PCR assay. The multiplex PCR relied on a mix of 60 forward primers for TCR Vbeta segments and 13 reverse primers for TCR Jbeta segments. The CDR3 region of rearranged TCR beta genes was amplified from genomic DNA by a multiplex PCR assay. On the Illumina HiSeq System, the amplified TCR beta libraries were sequenced as 87-base-pair reads. As for the original processing: In a later analysis, some 80 million unique TCR beta chains were counted across the approximately 640 repertoires, and roughly 9.9 million of these chains were shared by at least two donors. Raw reads were error-corrected and collapsed into unique sequences by a nearest-neighbor algorithm in which closely related sequences were merged to remove PCR and sequencing errors. To assign V, D and J gene segments, CDR3 sequences were aligned to IMGT reference sequences. For a sequence to be retained, a match of at least six nucleotides was required to both a V gene segment and a J gene segment. Rearrangements were classified as productive when the CDR3 lacked stop codons and remained in frame with V and J, and all other rearrangements were classified as non-productive. Following IMGT convention, CDR3 was defined as the stretch from the second conserved V-encoded cysteine to the conserved J-encoded phenylalanine. In an earlier analysis of just under 600 of the donors, sequences lacking an unambiguous match to a single V gene segment were excluded. In an earlier analysis of around 600 of the donors, V segments were called functional above 56.7% productive rearrangements and were called segregating when the between-donor standard deviation exceeded 5%. A statistical classification framework was developed to diagnose cytomegalovirus status using the catalog of TCR beta chain sequences. In a later analysis, V and J genes were assigned by comparing TCR nucleotide sequences against IMGT/GENE-DB human TR gene sequences. A later analysis assigned CDR3 sequences and most-parsimonious VDJ recombination scenarios with the TCRdist pipeline. In a later analysis, every TCR beta chain was defined by the combination of its CDR3 amino acid sequence and its V-gene family, and reads without a unique V-gene family were dropped. In a later analysis, a few hundred highly shared, low-generation-probability nucleotide sequences were removed to address suspected cross-contamination and a sequencing artifact. A later analysis calculated a clonal expansion index for each public chain from normalized within-repertoire ranks of inferred template counts. A later analysis computed generation probabilities with a VDJ recombination model fitted to out-of-frame rearrangements, and checked the results against IGoR. In a later analysis, hypergeometric tests were used to score TCR-TCR, TCR-HLA and TCR-CMV co-occurrence, with a repertoire-size bias correction applied to TCR pairs. A later analysis estimated false discovery rates by permuting HLA or CMV assignments 20 times. A later analysis grouped co-occurring TCRs with DBSCAN, adding TCRdist sequence similarity when clustering within HLA-allele-positive subsets. For co-occurrence clustering, repertoires with fewer than 30,000 or more than 120,000 public chains were excluded, along with about five repertoires with anomalous nucleotide sharing. Not all clones reach the TCRdb copy of this immuneACCESS table, which keeps in-frame sequences only. Checked studies attribute under half of the gap to unresolved V genes and leave the rest unexplained. Clonal size and the V and J genes are those of that table, whereas D and trimming came from the DNA. The table for this sample lists tens of thousands of clones; 60% to 75% of them were counted only once. More than 6.5% of the sample lies in the top ten.

The TCR originated in a man younger than 40 in good health and CMV-seronegative. Recombination joined TRBV5-1 with TRBJ1-2, with no D gene named confidently. What was sequenced was PBMCs. The DNA sequence is given as TGCGCCAGCAGCCCAGCAGGCTATGGCTACACCTTC. This translates into CASSPAGYGYTF.